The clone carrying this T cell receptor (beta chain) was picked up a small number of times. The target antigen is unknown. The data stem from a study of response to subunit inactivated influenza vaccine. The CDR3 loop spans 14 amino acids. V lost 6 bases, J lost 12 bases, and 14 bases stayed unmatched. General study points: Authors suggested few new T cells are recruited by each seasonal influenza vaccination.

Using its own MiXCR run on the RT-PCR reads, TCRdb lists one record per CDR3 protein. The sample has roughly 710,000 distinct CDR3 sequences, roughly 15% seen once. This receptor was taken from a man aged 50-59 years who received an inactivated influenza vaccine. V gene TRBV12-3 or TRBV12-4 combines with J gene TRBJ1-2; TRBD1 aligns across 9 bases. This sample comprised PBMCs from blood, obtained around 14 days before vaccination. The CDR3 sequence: CASSPMGTGSRHTF. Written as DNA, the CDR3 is TGTGCCAGCAGCCCGATGGGGACAGGGAGTAGGCACACCTTC.